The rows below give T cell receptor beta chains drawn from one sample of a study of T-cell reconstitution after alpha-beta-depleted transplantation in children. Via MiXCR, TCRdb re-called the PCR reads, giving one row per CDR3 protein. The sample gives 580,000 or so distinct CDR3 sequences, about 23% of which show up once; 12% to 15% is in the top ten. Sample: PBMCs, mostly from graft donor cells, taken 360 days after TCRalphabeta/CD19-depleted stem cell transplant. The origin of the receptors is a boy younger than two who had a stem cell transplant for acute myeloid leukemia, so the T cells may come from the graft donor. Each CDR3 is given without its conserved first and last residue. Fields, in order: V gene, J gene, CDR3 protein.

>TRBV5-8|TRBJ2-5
ASSTRSQETQY
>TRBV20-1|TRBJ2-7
SAPSGDYEQY
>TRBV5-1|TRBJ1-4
ASRRGNEKLF
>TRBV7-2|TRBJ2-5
ASTRDISGGETQY
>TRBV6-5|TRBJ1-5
ASAQLGVNQPQH
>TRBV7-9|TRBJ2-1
ASSTSTDCF
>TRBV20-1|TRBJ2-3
SALFQDTQY
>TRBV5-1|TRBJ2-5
ASSFGGGVETQY
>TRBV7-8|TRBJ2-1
ASSRAPGLAGGPDNEQF
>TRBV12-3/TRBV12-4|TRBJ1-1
ASSPARPEAF
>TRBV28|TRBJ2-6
ASNGDRVSGANVLT
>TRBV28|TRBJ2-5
ASTDWTGPQETQY
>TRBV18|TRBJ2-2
ASSPPVGELF
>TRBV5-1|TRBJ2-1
ASSLGRGNEQF
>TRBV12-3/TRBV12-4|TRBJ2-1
ASNAGLAGSLEQF
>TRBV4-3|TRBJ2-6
ASSQESPGGFSGANVLT
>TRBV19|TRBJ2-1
ASTLTPGTGTNNEQF
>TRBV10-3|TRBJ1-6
AISDPRDNSPLH
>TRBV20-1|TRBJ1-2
SARTLDSYGYT
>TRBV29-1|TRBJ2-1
SVEGAKSSYNEQF
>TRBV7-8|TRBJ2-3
ASSLTGATTDTQY
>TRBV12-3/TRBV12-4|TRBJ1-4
ASSSTKRTGYGANEKLF
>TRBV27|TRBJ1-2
ASSSRGSGAGIYGYT